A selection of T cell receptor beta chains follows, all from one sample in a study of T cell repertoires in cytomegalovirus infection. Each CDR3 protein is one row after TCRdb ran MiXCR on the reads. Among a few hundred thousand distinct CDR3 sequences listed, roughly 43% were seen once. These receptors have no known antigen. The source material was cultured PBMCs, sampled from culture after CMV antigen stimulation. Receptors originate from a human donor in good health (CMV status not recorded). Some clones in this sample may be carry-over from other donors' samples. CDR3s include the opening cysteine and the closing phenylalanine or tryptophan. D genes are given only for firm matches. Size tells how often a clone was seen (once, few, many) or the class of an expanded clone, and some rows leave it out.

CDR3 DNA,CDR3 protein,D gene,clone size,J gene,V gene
TGTGCCAGCAGCCCACGGTCTAGCGGGAGGGCCGGGGAGACCCAGTACTTC,CASSPRSSGRAGETQYF,TRBD2,few,TRBJ2-5,TRBV7-6
TGTGCCAGCAGCTTATCTCGGGGCTCCTATAATTCACCCCTCCACTTT,CASSLSRGSYNSPLHF,-,-,TRBJ1-6,TRBV7-9
TGTGCCAGCAGGCAAACAGGGAATGGAATCACCGGGGAGCTGTTTTTT,CASRQTGNGITGELFF,-,-,TRBJ2-2,TRBV12-3/TRBV12-4
TGTGCCAGCAGCCTCCGCCCTGGGGGGGTTCAAGATACGCAGTATTTT,CASSLRPGGVQDTQYF,TRBD2,-,TRBJ2-3,TRBV11-2
TGTGCCAGCAGCTTAGAGGGGACAGGGTACCAAGAGACCCAGTACTTC,CASSLEGTGYQETQYF,TRBD1,few,TRBJ2-5,TRBV7-2
TGTGCCAGCAGTCAGCAGGCTAATGAAAAACTGTTTTTT,CASSQQANEKLFF,-,many,TRBJ1-4,TRBV7-2
TGCGCCAGCAGTGACGCGGACAGGGACTCTGGAAACACCATATATTTT,CASSDADRDSGNTIYF,TRBD1,-,TRBJ1-3,TRBV10-2
TGTGCCATCAGTGAAAGTCGGGGGGGTTACAATGAGCAGTTCTTC,CAISESRGGYNEQFF,TRBD2,-,TRBJ2-1,TRBV10-3
TGTGCCAGCGGGGACGCGGGCCGCACAGATACGCAGTATTTT,CASGDAGRTDTQYF,-,-,TRBJ2-3,TRBV7-6
TGTGCCAGCAGTCACGGGACTAGCGGGAGCAATGAGCAGTTCTTC,CASSHGTSGSNEQFF,TRBD2,few,TRBJ2-1,TRBV7-9
TGTGCCAGCGGCAGGGATGTCACAGATACGCAGTATTTT,CASGRDVTDTQYF,-,-,TRBJ2-3,TRBV7-7
TGTGCCAGCAGACGCGGTGGGGCCGGCTCCCAAGAGACCCAGTACTTC,CASRRGGAGSQETQYF,-,once,TRBJ2-5,TRBV7-2
TGTGCCAGCAGTGATTATCCAGGGATTAGCTCTGGAAACACCATATATTTT,CASSDYPGISSGNTIYF,-,few,TRBJ1-3,TRBV6-1
TGTGCCAGCAGTTACGGCGGGAGGTCCTCCTACGAGCAGTACTTC,CASSYGGRSSYEQYF,TRBD2,-,TRBJ2-7,TRBV6-2/TRBV6-3
TGTGCCAGCAGGAGGACTAGCGGCTTCACAGATACGCAGTATTTT,CASRRTSGFTDTQYF,TRBD2,few,TRBJ2-3,TRBV6-5
TGTGCCAGCAGGCCTTCCCCGTCCGTGCACTACGAGCAGTACTTC,CASRPSPSVHYEQYF,-,-,TRBJ2-7,TRBV6-2/TRBV6-3
TGTGCCAGCAGCTTAGGTAGTGGGAGGGCTGACAATGAGCAGTTCTTC,CASSLGSGRADNEQFF,TRBD2,few,TRBJ2-1,TRBV7-9
TGTGCCAGCGGAAACGGACTTACGTACGGTGAGCAGTTCTTC,CASGNGLTYGEQFF,-,-,TRBJ2-1,TRBV7-6
TGTGCCAGCAGTAGACAGGCGATCCAAGAGACCCAGTACTTC,CASSRQAIQETQYF,-,-,TRBJ2-5,TRBV5-4
TGTGCCAGCAGCGATGATTTGACTAGCGGGAGCAATGAGCAGTTCTTC,CASSDDLTSGSNEQFF,TRBD2,many,TRBJ2-1,TRBV7-8
TGCAGTGCTAGAGGTGGGGGGGACCTAGCCAAAAACATTCAGTACTTC,CSARGGGDLAKNIQYF,TRBD2,-,TRBJ2-4,TRBV20-1
TGCAGTGCTAGCCCCCGGAGCAGCCAAGAGACCCAGTACTTC,CSASPRSSQETQYF,-,-,TRBJ2-5,TRBV20-1
TGCAGTGCTAAGAGCGGCGGGGGTCCCTACGAGCAGTACTTC,CSAKSGGGPYEQYF,TRBD2,-,TRBJ2-7,TRBV20-1
TGTGCCAGCAGCCGACAGCGTGGGGACAATGAGCAGTTCTTC,CASSRQRGDNEQFF,-,-,TRBJ2-1,TRBV7-2
TGTGCCAGCAGCACTCTAGCGGGGATATTTTCGAACACCGGGGAGCTGTTTTTT,CASSTLAGIFSNTGELFF,TRBD2,few,TRBJ2-2,TRBV6-5
TGTGCCAGCAGGCCCCGTACAGGGAAGGAGGGTAGCTCTGGGGCCAACGTCCTGACTTTC,CASRPRTGKEGSSGANVLTF,-,many,TRBJ2-6,TRBV28